The next 11 T cell receptor beta chains were all read from a single sample in a study of blood T cell repertoires in COVID-19. This table comes from immunoSEQ multiplex PCR, and its TCRdb copy is limited to in-frame clones, with some not included. The repertoire holds about 170,000 clones, with around two thirds as singletons. Sequenced sample: peripheral blood. The receptor source for this set is a woman older than 75 with acute or convalescent COVID-19.

This clone was seen more than once but under ten times. The chain is built from TRBV6-2 or TRBV6-3 and TRBJ2-7; TRBD2 is a possible D gene (6 bases). From germline, CDR1 is MNHEY and CDR2 SVGEGT. The V end was cut by 6 bases, the J end by 2 bases, with 11 bases between. The CDR3 has 13 residues. CDR3 amino acids: CASSGTGPYEQYF. As DNA, the CDR3 is TGTGCCAGCAGCGGGACTGGACCCTACGAGCAGTACTTC.

The rearrangement joins TRBV29-1 to TRBJ1-1; D might be TRBD1 (6 bases). This CDR3 region has 12 residues. Germline loops: CDR1 SQVTM, CDR2 ANQGSEA. V shed 6 bases and J shed 5 bases, with 13 bases lying between them. The DNA for the CDR3 is TGCAGCGTCGCCACAGGGTGGACTGAAGCTTTCTTT. Translated, it gives CSVATGWTEAFF.

The chain uses TRBV19 and TRBJ2-3; D is unresolved. Germline CDR1 is LNHDA and CDR2 is SQIVND (reference sequence). Trimming pared 3 bases from V and 2 bases from J, leaving 6 bases between. CDR3 length: 13 amino acids. The CDR3 DNA is TGTGCCAGTAGTATGCTAGACACAGATACGCAGTATTTT. Its translation: CASSMLDTDTQYF.

The chain combines TRBV2 with TRBJ2-1; D might be TRBD1 (6 bases). V dropped 8 bases and J dropped 3 bases, with 17 bases sitting between them. The CDR3 length is 15 residues. Germline CDR1 is SNHLY and CDR2 is FYNNEI. The CDR3 is CASGAGTYLYNEQFF. CDR3 in DNA: TGTGCCAGCGGGGCCGGGACATACCTCTACAATGAGCAGTTCTTC.

This clone was recorded once. The V gene is TRBV7-8, the J gene TRBJ2-3; possibly TRBD2 for D (5 bases). V lost 7 bases and J 8 bases, leaving 16 bases between the germline ends. Germline assignment: CDR1 SGHVS and CDR2 FQNEAQ. This CDR3 has 13 residues. The CDR3 region is CASTTSPRGTQYF. CDR3 DNA: TGTGCCAGCACCACAAGCCCTCGGGGTACGCAGTATTTT. Using reference TRBV7-8 and TRBJ2-3 for the parts outside the CDR3, the full variable domain is GAGVSQSPRYKVAKRGQDVALRCDPISGHVSLFWYQQALGQGPEFLTYFQNEAQLDKSGLPSDRFFAERPEGSVSTLKIQRTQQEDSAVYLCASTTSPRGTQYFGPGTRLTVL.

This clone was recorded a few times. This chain uses TRBV10-1 with TRBJ2-7; possibly TRBD2 for D (5 bases). V was clipped by 0 bases and J by 7 bases, with 13 bases between them. The CDR3 is 14 residues long. Germline V gene sequence: CDR1 WNHNN, CDR2 SYGVQD (reference sequence). The DNA for the CDR3 is TGCGCCAGCAGTGAGTCACCGGGAACGGGAGAGCAGTACTTC. This sequence encodes CASSESPGTGEQYF.

The chain employs TRBV5-1 and TRBJ1-1, with a weak D call TRBD1 (6 bases). The V gene's germline CDR1 is SGHRS and CDR2 YFSETQ. Between the trimmed V and J ends, which lost 3 bases and 3 bases, there was a span of 12 bases. This CDR3 region has 14 residues. CDR3 sequence reads: CASSSQGRDTEAFF. The DNA for the CDR3 is TGCGCCAGCAGCTCTCAGGGGAGGGACACTGAAGCTTTCTTT.

The DNA of the CDR3 is TGCGCCAGCAGCCAAGTGGGTTTGGGAGAGTTAGGCACCGGGGAGCTGTTTTTT. Translation: CASSQVGLGELGTGELFF. The chain couples TRBV4-1 to TRBJ2-2; a possible D gene is TRBD2 (5 bases). CDR3 length: 18 residues. Trimming shortened V by 1 base and J by 4 bases, and 19 bases separated the two germline ends. The germline CDR1 and CDR2 sequences are MGHRA and YSYEKL.

The J gene is TRBJ2-1, the V gene TRBV7-9; 8 nucleotides agree with TRBD2. V shed 0 bases, J shed 0 bases, and the junction held 7 bases outside the gene matches. The germline V gene has CDR1 SEHNR and CDR2 FQNEAQ (reference sequence). The CDR3 is 18 amino acids. The CDR3, as DNA: TGTGCCAGCAGCTTAGCGGGCCGGGCGGGAGGCTCCTACAATGAGCAGTTCTTC. This translates into CASSLAGRAGGSYNEQFF. The whole variable domain, remainder taken from reference TRBV7-9 and TRBJ2-1, is DTGVSQNPRHKITKRGQNVTFRCDPISEHNRLYWYRQTLGQGPEFLTYFQNEAQLEKSRLLSDRFSAERPKGSFSTLEIQRTEQGDSAMYLCASSLAGRAGGSYNEQFFGPGTRLTVL.

The gene calls are TRBV5-4 and TRBJ1-4; TRBD1 matches at 9 bases. Germline V gene lookup returns CDR1 SGHNT and CDR2 YYREEE (reference sequence). V trimming: 4 bases; J trimming: 7 bases; junction bases outside the gene matches: 8. The CDR3 totals 15 residues. The CDR3 DNA reads TGTGCCAGCAGCAACGGACAGGGGAGGGGTGAAAAACTGTTTTTT. The encoded protein is CASSNGQGRGEKLFF.

The chain carries TRBV10-3 and TRBJ2-5, with 11 bases matching TRBD1. V trimming: 6 bases; J trimming: 3 bases; junction bases outside the gene matches: 3. Looked up from germline, CDR1 is ENHRY and CDR2 is SYGVKD. The length of the CDR3 is 14 residues. CDR3 in DNA: TGTGCCATCAGCGGGGACAGGGGGAAAGAGACCCAGTACTTC. This translates into CAISGDRGKETQYF.